The sequence of this T cell receptor beta chain was determined in a study of tissue T cells after allogeneic stem cell transplantation. The study's findings and limits: Across patients, clones rarely overlapped, yet motif clusters were shared tissue-specifically.

In germline, CDR1 is MDHEN, CDR2 SYDVKM. V lost 5 bases to trimming and J lost 10 bases, with 12 bases between them. The CDR3 totals 12 residues. Clones were read by immunoSEQ multiplex PCR, and TCRdb kept only the in-frame ones, dropping some. The sample consists of almost 7,500 clones, 65% to 80% of them appearing once. This clone was detected a few times. Its specificity is unknown. This sequence originates from a male patient older than 55 with steroid-refractory graft-versus-host disease after an allogeneic stem cell transplant. Some T cells may trace back to the graft donor. The sample consisted of skin, taken at autopsy. This chain links TRBV28 with TRBJ2-1; D ambiguous. For the CDR3, the DNA is TGTGCCAGCAGTATTCCCCCTGACGAGCAGTTCTTC. This sequence encodes CASSIPPDEQFF.